One T cell receptor beta chain is described in this entry. Its antigen is not identified. These data are taken from a study of T cells after yellow fever vaccination. TCRdb reprocessed the 5' RACE reads with MiXCR, giving one entry per CDR3 protein. The data show 300,000 to 450,000 distinct CDR3 sequences, approximately 6% seen once. Germline CDR1 SGHNT, CDR2 YYREEE (reference sequence). CDR3 size: 13 residues. V shed 0 bases and J 10 bases; nucleotides not matched to a gene: 4. Study-level results: Clonotypes found in both CD4 and CD8 compartments made up a small share.

Here the sequenced sample was PBMCs, taken 5 days after the yellow fever booster vaccination. The TCR sequence derives from a man aged 30 to 39 who received the YFV17D yellow fever vaccine. The V gene is TRBV5-4, the J gene TRBJ2-1, with 7 bases that match TRBD1. CDR3 nucleotides: TGTGCCAGCAGCTTGGTACAGGGGAAGGAGCAGTTCTTC. This sequence encodes CASSLVQGKEQFF.